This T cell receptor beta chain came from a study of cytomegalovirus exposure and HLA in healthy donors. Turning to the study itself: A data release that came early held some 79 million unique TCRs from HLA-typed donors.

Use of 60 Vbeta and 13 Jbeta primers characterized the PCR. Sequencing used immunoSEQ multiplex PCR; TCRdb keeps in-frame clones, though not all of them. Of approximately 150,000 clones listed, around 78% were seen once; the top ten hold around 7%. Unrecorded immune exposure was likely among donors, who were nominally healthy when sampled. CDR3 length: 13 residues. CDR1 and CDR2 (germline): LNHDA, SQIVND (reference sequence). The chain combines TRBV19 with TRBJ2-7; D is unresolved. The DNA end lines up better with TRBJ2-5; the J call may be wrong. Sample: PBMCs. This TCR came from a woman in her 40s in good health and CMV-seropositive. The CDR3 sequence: CASRDDRLETQYF. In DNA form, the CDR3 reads TGTGCCAGTAGGGATGATCGTCTAGAGACCCAGTACTTC.